One sample yielded the 3 T cell receptor beta chains listed below, sequenced in a study of graft-versus-host responses after intestinal transplantation. The protocol was immunoSEQ multiplex PCR, while the TCRdb copy is restricted to in-frame clones and leaves out a portion. This table has more than 95,000 clones, 90% appearing once. Their target antigens are unknown. The specimen comprised unstimulated CD4+ T cells sorted from spleen or lymph node cells, sampled before intestinal transplant. The receptors here all came from a human donor who received an intestinal transplant.

The V gene is TRBV6-5, the J gene TRBJ1-5; possible D gene TRBD1, 5 bases. V gave up 6 bases and J gave up 5 bases, with 11 bases separating them. The length of the CDR3 is 13 residues. Looked up from germline, CDR1 is MNHEY and CDR2 is SVGAGI. CDR3 amino acids: CASRRQQDQPQHF. The CDR3 DNA reads as TGTGCCAGCAGGCGACAGCAAGATCAGCCCCAGCATTTT.

The genes are TRBV5-1 and TRBJ2-7; 10 bases map to TRBD1. Trimming at V came to 0 bases and at J to 7 bases, leaving 10 bases not matched to a gene. The CDR3 sequence is 16 residues long. Germline V gene data show CDR1 as SGHRS and CDR2 as YFSETQ. In nucleotides, the CDR3 is TGCGCCAGCAGCTTGGGCGGGACAGGGGTATCGGAGGAGCAGTACTTC. Its translation is CASSLGGTGVSEEQYF.

The V call is TRBV28, the J call TRBJ2-1; 11 positions match TRBD2. CDR1 is MDHEN, CDR2 SYDVKM, per germline. This CDR3 is 18 amino acids long. V dropped 6 bases and J dropped 2; count of bases not matched to a gene: 12. The CDR3 loop reads CASRITSGGGLAYNEQFF. CDR3 nucleotide sequence: TGTGCCAGCAGAATCACTAGCGGGGGCGGGTTAGCCTACAATGAGCAGTTCTTC.